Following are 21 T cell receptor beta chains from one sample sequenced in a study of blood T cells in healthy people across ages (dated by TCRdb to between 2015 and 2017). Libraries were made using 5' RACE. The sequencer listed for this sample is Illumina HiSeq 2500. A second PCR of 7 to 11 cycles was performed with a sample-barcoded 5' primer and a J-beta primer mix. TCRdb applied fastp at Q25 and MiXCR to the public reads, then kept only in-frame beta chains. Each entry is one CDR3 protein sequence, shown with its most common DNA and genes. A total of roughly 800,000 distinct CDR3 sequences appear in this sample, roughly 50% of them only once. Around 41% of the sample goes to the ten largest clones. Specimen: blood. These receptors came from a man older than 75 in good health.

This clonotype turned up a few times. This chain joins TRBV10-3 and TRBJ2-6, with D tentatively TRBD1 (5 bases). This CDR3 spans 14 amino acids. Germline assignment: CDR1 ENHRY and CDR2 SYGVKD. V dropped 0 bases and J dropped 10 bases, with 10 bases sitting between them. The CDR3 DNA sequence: TGTGCCATCAGTGAGTCTCGCCAGGGAAACGTCCTGACTTTC. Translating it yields CAISESRQGNVLTF.

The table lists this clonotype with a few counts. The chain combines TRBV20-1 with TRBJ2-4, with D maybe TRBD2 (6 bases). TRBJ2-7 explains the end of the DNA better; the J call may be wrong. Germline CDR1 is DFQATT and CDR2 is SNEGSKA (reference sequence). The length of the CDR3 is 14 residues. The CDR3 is CSARGLASPYEQYF. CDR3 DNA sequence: TGCAGTGCCCGCGGTCTAGCGAGCCCCTACGAGCAGTACTTC.

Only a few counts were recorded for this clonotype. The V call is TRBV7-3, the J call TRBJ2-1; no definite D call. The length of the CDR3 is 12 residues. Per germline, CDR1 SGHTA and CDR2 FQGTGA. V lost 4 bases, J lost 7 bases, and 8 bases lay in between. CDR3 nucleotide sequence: TGTGCCAGCAGCTCGCCCCCTAATGAGCAGTTCTTC. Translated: CASSSPPNEQFF.

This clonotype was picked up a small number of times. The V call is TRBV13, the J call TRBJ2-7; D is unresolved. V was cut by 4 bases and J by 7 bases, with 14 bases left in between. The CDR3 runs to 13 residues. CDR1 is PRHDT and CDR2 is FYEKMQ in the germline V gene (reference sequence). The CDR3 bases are TGTGCCAGCAGCTACCGGGTCCTCGGGGAGCAGTACTTC. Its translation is CASSYRVLGEQYF.

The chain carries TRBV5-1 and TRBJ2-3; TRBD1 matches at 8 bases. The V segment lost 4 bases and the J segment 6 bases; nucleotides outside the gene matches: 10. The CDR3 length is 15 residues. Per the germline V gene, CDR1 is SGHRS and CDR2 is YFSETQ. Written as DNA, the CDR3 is TGCGCCAGCAGCACCTCCGGACAGGGTAGGGATACGCAGTATTTT. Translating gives CASSTSGQGRDTQYF.

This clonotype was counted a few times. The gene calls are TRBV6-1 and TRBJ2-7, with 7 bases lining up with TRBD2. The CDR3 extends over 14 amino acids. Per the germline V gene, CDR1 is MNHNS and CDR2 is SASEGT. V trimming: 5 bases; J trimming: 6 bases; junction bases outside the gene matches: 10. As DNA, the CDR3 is TGTGCCAGCAGTCCCGGGACTATTGGGTCCGAGCAGTACTTC. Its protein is CASSPGTIGSEQYF.

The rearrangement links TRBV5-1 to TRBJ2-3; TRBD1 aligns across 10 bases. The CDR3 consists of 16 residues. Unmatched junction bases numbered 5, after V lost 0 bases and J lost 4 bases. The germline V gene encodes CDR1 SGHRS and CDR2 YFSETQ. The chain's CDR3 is CASSLEGTGAPDTQYF. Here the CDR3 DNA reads TGCGCCAGCAGCTTGGAAGGGACAGGGGCCCCAGATACGCAGTATTTT.

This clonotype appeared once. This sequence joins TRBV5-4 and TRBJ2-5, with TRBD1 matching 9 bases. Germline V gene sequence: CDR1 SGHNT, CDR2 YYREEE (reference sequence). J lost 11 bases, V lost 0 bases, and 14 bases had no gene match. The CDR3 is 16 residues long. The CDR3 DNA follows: TGTGCCAGCAGCTTGGAAGCGACAGGGGGAAGTAAGGAGCAGTACTTC. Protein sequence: CASSLEATGGSKEQYF.

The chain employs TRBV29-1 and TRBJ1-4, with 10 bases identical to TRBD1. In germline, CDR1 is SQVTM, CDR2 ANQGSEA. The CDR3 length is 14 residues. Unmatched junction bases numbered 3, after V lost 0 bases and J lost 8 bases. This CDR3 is CSVEDGQGGEKLFF. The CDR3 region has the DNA TGCAGCGTTGAAGACGGACAGGGGGGGGAAAAACTGTTTTTT.

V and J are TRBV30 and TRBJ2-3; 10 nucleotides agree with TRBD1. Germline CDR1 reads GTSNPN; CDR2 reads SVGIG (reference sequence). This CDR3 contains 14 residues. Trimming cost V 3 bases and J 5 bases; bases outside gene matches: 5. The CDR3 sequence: CAWSSGTGVDTQYF. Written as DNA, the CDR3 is TGTGCCTGGAGCTCCGGGACAGGGGTAGATACGCAGTATTTT.

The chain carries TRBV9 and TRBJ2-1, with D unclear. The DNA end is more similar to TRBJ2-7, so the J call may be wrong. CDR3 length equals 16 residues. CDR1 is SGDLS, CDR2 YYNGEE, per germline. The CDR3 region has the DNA TGTGCCAGCAGCGCCCGGTCTCTGAGCTCCTACAATGAGCAGTACTTC. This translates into CASSARSLSSYNEQYF.

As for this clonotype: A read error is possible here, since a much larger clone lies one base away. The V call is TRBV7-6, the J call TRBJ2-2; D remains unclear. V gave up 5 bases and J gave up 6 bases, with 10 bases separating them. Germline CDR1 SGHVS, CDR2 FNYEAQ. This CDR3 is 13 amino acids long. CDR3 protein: CASSVVPSGELFF. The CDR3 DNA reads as TGTGCCAGCAGCGTAGTTCCGTCCGGGGAGCTGTTTTTT.

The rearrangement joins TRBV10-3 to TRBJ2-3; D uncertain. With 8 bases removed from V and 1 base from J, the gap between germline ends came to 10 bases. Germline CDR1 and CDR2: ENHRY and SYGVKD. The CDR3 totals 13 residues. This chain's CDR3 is CAISPAGTDTQYF. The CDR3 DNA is TGTGCCATCTCGCCCGCTGGCACAGATACGCAGTATTTT.

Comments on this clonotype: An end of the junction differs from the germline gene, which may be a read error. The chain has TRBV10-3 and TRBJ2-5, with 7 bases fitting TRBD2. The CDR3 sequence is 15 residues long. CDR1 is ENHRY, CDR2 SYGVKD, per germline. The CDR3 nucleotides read TGTACCATCGGCCCGCGTATGGGAGGGCCGGGGGAGCAGTACTTC. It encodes CTIGPRMGGPGEQYF.

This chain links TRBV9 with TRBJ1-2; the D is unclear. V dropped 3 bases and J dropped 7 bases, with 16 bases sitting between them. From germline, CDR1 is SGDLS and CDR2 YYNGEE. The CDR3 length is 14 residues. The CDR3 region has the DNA TGTGCCAGCAGCGCCCACGTTATAGCTGGTGGCTACACCTTC. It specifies CASSAHVIAGGYTF.

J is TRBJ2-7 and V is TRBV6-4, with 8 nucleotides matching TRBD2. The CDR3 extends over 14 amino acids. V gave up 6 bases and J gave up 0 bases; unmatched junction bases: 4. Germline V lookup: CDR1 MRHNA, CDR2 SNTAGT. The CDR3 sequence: CASSGAGDSYEQYF. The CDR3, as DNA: TGTGCCAGCAGCGGAGCGGGAGACTCCTACGAGCAGTACTTC.

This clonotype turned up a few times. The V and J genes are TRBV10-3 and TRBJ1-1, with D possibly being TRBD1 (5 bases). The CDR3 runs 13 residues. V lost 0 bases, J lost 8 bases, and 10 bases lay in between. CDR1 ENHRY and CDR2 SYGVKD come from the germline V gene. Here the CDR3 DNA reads TGTGCCATCAGTGAGTCCCAGGGTACCGAAGCTTTCTTT. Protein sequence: CAISESQGTEAFF.

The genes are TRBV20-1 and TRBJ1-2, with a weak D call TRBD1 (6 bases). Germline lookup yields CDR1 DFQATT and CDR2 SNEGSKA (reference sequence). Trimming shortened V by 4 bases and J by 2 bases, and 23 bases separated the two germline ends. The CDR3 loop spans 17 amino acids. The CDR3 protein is CSATPGGGPSTNYGYTF. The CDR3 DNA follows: TGCAGTGCTACCCCGGGGGGGGGCCCTTCGACAAACTATGGCTACACCTTC.

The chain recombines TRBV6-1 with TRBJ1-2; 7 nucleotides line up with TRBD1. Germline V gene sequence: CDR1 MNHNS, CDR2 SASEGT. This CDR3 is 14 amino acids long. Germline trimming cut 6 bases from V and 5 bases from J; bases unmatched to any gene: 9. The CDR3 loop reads CASRPGTALYGYTF. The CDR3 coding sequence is TGTGCCAGCAGGCCCGGGACAGCGTTATATGGCTACACCTTC.

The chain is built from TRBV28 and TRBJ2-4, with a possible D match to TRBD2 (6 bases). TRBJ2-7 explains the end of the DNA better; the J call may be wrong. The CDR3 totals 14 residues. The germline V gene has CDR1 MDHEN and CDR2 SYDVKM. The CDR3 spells CASRTTRNGDEQYF. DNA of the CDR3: TGTGCCAGCAGGACGACTAGGAATGGGGACGAGCAGTACTTC.

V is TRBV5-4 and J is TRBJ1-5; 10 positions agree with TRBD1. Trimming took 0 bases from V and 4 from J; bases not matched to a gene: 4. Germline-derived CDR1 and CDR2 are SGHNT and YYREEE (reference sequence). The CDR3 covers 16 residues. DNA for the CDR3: TGTGCCAGCAGCTTGGAACCGGGACAGGGGAATCAGCCCCAGCATTTT. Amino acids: CASSLEPGQGNQPQHF.